A single TCR beta chain is shown here with its context. Some clones are missing from TCRdb's copy, which holds only in-frame ones; the method was immunoSEQ multiplex PCR. The table has 2 million to 2.5 million clones, about 95% seen once. This sample stems from a study of shared clonotypes between healthy human individuals. Trimming shortened V by 5 bases and J by 2 bases, and 6 bases separated the two germline ends. The CDR3 is 12 residues long. Germline CDR1 is MNHEY and CDR2 is SMNVEV (reference sequence). Terminally differentiated effector memory CD45RA+ cells were excluded from the naive CD8 cells, which were CD45RO-negative and positively selected for CCR7. Recent vaccinations or acute infections were absent in the healthy HIV-negative adult donors.

The receptor was derived from a man between 18 and 29 years old in good health. The sequenced sample consisted of naive CD8+ T cells sorted from blood. This sequence joins TRBV27 and TRBJ2-5, with D possibly matching TRBD1 (5 bases). The CDR3 is CASSRGQETQYF. For the CDR3, the DNA is TGTGCCAGCAGTAGGGGACAAGAGACCCAGTACTTC.